This TCR beta chain came from a study of T cell responses to AZD1222 COVID-19 vaccine. Notes on this clone: Its antigen is unknown.

V shed 0 bases, J shed 7 bases, and the junction held 13 bases outside the gene matches. There are 17 residues in the CDR3. Germline CDR1 is SGDLS and CDR2 is YYNGEE. Study-level findings and limits: No day 14 peak samples; only post-peak repertoires were characterized. Females made up more of the donors, who were largely white British, and clonal diversity may have come out too low. A rise in Spike-specific TCR breadth and depth followed two AZD1222 doses. Seropositive status at baseline applied to only five to seven AZD1222 recipients.

Using immunoSEQ multiplex PCR, the repertoire was profiled, and TCRdb retains in-frame clones only, with some absent. The sample lists some 110,000 clones, more than 75% occurring once. The specimen comprised peripheral blood, sampled on day 0 of AZD1222 vaccination. The gene calls are TRBV9 and TRBJ2-1, with TRBD2 identical over 7 bases. The TCR originated in an adult in good health. The CDR3 DNA reads TGTGCCAGCAGCGTAGGATGGGGCGGGAGCCCGCCTAATGAGCAGTTCTTC. The encoded protein is CASSVGWGGSPPNEQFF.